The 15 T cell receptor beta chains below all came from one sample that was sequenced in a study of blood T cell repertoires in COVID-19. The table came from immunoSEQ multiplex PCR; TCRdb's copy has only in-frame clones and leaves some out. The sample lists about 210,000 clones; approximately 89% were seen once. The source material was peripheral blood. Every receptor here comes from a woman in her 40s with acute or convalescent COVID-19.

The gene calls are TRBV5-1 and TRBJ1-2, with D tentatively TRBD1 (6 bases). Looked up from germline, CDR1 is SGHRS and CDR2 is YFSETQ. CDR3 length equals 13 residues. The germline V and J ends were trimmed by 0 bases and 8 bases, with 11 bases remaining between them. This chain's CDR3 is CASSLAQGTGYTF. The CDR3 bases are TGCGCCAGCAGCTTGGCACAGGGAACAGGCTACACCTTC. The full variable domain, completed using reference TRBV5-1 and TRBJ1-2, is KAGVTQTPRYLIKTRGQQVTLSCSPISGHRSVSWYQQTPGQGLQFLFEYFSETQRNKGNFPGRFSGRQFSNSRSEMNVSTLELGDSALYLCASSLAQGTGYTFGSGTRLTVV.

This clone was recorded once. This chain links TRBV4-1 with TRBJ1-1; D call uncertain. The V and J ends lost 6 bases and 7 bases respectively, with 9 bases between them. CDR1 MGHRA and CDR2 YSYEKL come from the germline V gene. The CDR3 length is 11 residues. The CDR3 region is CASSLQNEAFF. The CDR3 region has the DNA TGCGCCAGCAGTTTGCAGAATGAAGCTTTCTTT.

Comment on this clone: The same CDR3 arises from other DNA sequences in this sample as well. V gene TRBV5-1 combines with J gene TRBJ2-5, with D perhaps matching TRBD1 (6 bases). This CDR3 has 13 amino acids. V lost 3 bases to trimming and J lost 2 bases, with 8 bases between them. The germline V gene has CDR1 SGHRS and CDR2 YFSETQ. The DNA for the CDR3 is TGCGCCAGCAGCTCAGGACAGCAAGAGACCCAGTACTTC. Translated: CASSSGQQETQYF. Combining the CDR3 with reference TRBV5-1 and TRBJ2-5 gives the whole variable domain KAGVTQTPRYLIKTRGQQVTLSCSPISGHRSVSWYQQTPGQGLQFLFEYFSETQRNKGNFPGRFSGRQFSNSRSEMNVSTLELGDSALYLCASSSGQQETQYFGPGTRLLVL.

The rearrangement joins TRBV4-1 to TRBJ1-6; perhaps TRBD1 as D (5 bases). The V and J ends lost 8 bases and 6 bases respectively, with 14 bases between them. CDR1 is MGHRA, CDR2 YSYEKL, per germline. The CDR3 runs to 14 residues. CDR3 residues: CASGKGQVNSPLHF. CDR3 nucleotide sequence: TGCGCCAGCGGCAAGGGGCAGGTTAATTCACCCCTCCACTTT.

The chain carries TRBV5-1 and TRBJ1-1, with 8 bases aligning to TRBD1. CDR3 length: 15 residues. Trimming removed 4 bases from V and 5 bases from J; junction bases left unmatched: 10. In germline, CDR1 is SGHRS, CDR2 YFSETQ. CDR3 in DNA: TGCGCCAGCAGCCAAACCCTACAGGGGGGAACTGAAGCTTTCTTT. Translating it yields CASSQTLQGGTEAFF. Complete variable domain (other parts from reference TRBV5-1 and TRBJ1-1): KAGVTQTPRYLIKTRGQQVTLSCSPISGHRSVSWYQQTPGQGLQFLFEYFSETQRNKGNFPGRFSGRQFSNSRSEMNVSTLELGDSALYLCASSQTLQGGTEAFFGQGTRLTVV.

CDR3: CSVERVPGAEAFF. The CDR3, as DNA: TGCAGCGTTGAAAGGGTTCCGGGGGCTGAAGCTTTCTTT. The genes are TRBV29-1 and TRBJ1-1, with D perhaps matching TRBD1 (5 bases). V lost 2 bases and J lost 6, with 13 bases in between. The CDR3 is 13 amino acids. The germline V gene encodes CDR1 SQVTM and CDR2 ANQGSEA.

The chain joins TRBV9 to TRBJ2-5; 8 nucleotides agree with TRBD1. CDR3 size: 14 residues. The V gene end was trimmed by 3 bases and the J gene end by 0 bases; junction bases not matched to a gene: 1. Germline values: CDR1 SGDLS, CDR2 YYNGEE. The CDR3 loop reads CASSGQGNQETQYF. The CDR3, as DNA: TGTGCCAGCAGCGGACAGGGGAACCAAGAGACCCAGTACTTC.

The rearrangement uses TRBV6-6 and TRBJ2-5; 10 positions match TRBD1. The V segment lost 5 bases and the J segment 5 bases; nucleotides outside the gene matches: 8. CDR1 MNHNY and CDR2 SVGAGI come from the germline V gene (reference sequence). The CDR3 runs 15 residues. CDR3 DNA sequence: TGTGCCAGCAGTCGGACAGGGGGGGGATCGGAGACCCAGTACTTC. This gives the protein CASSRTGGGSETQYF.

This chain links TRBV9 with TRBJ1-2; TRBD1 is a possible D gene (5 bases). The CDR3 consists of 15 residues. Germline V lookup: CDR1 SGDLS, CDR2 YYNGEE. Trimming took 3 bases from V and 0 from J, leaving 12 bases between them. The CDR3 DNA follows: TGTGCCAGCAGCGACGGGACTCACCCTAACTATGGCTACACCTTC. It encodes CASSDGTHPNYGYTF.

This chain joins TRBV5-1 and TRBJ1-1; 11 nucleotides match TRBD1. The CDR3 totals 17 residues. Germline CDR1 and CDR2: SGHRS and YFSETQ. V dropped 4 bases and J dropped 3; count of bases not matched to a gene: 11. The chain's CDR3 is CASSQAGQGAGDTEAFF. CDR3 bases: TGCGCCAGCAGCCAAGCAGGACAGGGGGCGGGAGACACTGAAGCTTTCTTT.

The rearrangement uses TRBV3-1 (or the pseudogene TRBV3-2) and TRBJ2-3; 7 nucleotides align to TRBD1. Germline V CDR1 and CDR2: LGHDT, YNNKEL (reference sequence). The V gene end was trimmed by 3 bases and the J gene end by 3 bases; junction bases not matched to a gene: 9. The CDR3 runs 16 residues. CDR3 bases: TGTGCCAGCAGCCAGGAGAGGGGGCTTTTAACAGATACGCAGTATTTT. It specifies CASSQERGLLTDTQYF.

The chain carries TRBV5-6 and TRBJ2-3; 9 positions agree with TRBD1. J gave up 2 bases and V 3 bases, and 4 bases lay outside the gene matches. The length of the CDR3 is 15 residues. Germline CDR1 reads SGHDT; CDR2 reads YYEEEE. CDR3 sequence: CASSSDRGLTDTQYF. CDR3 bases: TGTGCCAGCAGCTCGGACAGGGGCCTCACAGATACGCAGTATTTT.

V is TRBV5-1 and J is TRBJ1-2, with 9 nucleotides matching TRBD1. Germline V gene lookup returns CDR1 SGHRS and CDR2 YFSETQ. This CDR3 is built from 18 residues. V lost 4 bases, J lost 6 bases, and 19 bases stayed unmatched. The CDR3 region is CASSPVYSAGTGRNGYTF. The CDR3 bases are TGCGCCAGCAGCCCCGTCTATTCGGCCGGGACAGGGAGGAATGGCTACACCTTC. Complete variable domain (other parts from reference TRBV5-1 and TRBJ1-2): KAGVTQTPRYLIKTRGQQVTLSCSPISGHRSVSWYQQTPGQGLQFLFEYFSETQRNKGNFPGRFSGRQFSNSRSEMNVSTLELGDSALYLCASSPVYSAGTGRNGYTFGSGTRLTVV.

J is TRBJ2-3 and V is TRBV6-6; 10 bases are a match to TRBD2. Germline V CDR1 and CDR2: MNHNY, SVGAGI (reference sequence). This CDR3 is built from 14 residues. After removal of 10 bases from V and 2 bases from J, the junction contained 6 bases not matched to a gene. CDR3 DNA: TGTGCCACCCTAGCGGGGGAGCACACAGATACGCAGTATTTT. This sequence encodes CATLAGEHTDTQYF.

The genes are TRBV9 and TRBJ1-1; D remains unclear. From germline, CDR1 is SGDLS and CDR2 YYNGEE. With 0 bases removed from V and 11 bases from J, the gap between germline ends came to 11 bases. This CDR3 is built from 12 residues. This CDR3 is CASSVGDIQAFF. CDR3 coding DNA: TGTGCCAGCAGCGTAGGTGACATTCAGGCTTTCTTT.